These 12 T cell receptor beta chains originate from one sample sequenced in a study of cytomegalovirus exposure and HLA in healthy donors. The PCR used 60 Vbeta and 13 Jbeta primers. The assay was immunoSEQ multiplex PCR, and TCRdb's table has in-frame clones only and misses some. The data show about 90,000 clones, about 66% seen once. Specimen: PBMCs. Receptors originate from a woman between 50 and 59 years old in good health and CMV-seropositive.

This rearrangement joins TRBV5-6 to TRBJ1-1; 7 nucleotides match TRBD1. This CDR3 contains 13 residues. V trimming: 1 base; J trimming: 5 bases; junction bases outside the gene matches: 2. Germline assignment: CDR1 SGHDT and CDR2 YYEEEE. CDR3 in DNA: TGTGCCAGCAGCTTGACAGGGGTGACTGAAGCTTTCTTT. Its protein is CASSLTGVTEAFF.

This clone has more than one count but fewer than ten. This rearrangement joins TRBV7-5 to TRBJ2-1; the table gives TRBD1 as D, unverified against the DNA. TRBV7-5 is a pseudogene locus. The CDR3 loop spans 13 amino acids. The chain's CDR3 is CVRSRWTGNEQFF. For the CDR3, the DNA is TGTGTCAGAAGCCGATGGACAGGGAATGAGCAGTTCTTC.

This chain links TRBV2 with TRBJ2-5, with D possibly being TRBD2 (5 bases). The germline V gene encodes CDR1 SNHLY and CDR2 FYNNEI. Trimming shortened V by 1 base and J by 7 bases, and 10 bases separated the two germline ends. The CDR3 runs 13 residues. As DNA, the CDR3 is TGTGCCAGCAGTGAAGTTAGCCGGGGGACCCAGTACTTC. Protein sequence: CASSEVSRGTQYF. Combining the CDR3 with reference TRBV2 and TRBJ2-5 gives the whole variable domain EPEVTQTPSHQVTQMGQEVILRCVPISNHLYFYWYRQILGQKVEFLVSFYNNEISEKSEIFDDQFSVERPDGSNFTLKIRSTKLEDSAMYFCASSEVSRGTQYFGPGTRLLVL.

This sequence joins TRBV5-1 and TRBJ2-1; D is perhaps TRBD2 (6 bases). CDR3 length equals 16 residues. Germline V gene data show CDR1 as SGHRS and CDR2 as YFSETQ. V shed 4 bases and J shed 5 bases, with 19 bases lying between them. CDR3 in DNA: TGCGCCAGCAGCCTAGGGACTCCCGAAAGCCACAATGAGCAGTTCTTC. Translated: CASSLGTPESHNEQFF.

This chain uses TRBV4-2 with TRBJ1-2; 7 bases map to TRBD1. The CDR3 covers 15 residues. J lost 4 bases, V lost 2 bases, and 7 bases had no gene match. CDR1 LGHNA and CDR2 YNFKEQ come from the germline V gene. The CDR3 DNA follows: TGTGCCAGCAGCCAAAATCCTGACAGGGCCTATGGCTACACCTTC. As protein: CASSQNPDRAYGYTF.

V gene TRBV7-9 combines with J gene TRBJ2-7; 10 bases line up with TRBD1. The trim removed 5 bases at V and 4 bases at J, leaving 5 bases unmatched. This CDR3 is built from 14 residues. From germline, CDR1 is SEHNR and CDR2 FQNEAQ (reference sequence). CDR3 DNA: TGTGCCAGCAGCCCCCGGGACAGGGGTTACGAGCAGTACTTC. This sequence encodes CASSPRDRGYEQYF.

The table lists this clone with a few counts. The rearrangement links TRBV7-9 to TRBJ1-4; weak D call: TRBD1 (6 bases). The ends were cut back, 1 base at V and 8 bases at J, with 11 bases in the middle. The germline gives CDR1 SEHNR, CDR2 FQNEAQ (reference sequence). CDR3 length: 14 amino acids. CDR3 sequence (DNA): TGTGCCAGCAGCTTAGAAGGGGGTGGCGAAAAACTGTTTTTT. This encodes CASSLEGGGEKLFF.

The V and J genes are TRBV6-5 and TRBJ1-1, with 8 nucleotides matching TRBD1. In germline, CDR1 is MNHEY, CDR2 SVGAGI. There are 13 residues in the CDR3. The V segment lost 4 bases and the J segment 4 bases; nucleotides outside the gene matches: 2. The CDR3 region is CASSSTGATEAFF. Written as DNA, the CDR3 is TGTGCCAGCAGTTCGACAGGGGCCACTGAAGCTTTCTTT.

The chain couples TRBV19 to TRBJ1-1; 8 bases fit TRBD1. Germline CDR1 LNHDA, CDR2 SQIVND (reference sequence). The length of the CDR3 is 16 residues. J lost 1 base, V lost 7 bases, and 11 bases had no gene match. DNA for the CDR3: TGTGCCAGTATTTCGTACAGGGGGGCTCCGAACACTGAAGCTTTCTTT. Its protein is CASISYRGAPNTEAFF.

The chain combines TRBV7-9 with TRBJ2-7; D might be TRBD2 (6 bases). The germline gives CDR1 SEHNR, CDR2 FQNEAQ (reference sequence). This CDR3 is built from 13 residues. V gave up 4 bases and J gave up 3 bases, with 10 bases separating them. The CDR3 loop reads CASSSGGIYEQYF. The CDR3 nucleotides are TGTGCCAGCAGCTCTGGGGGGATCTACGAGCAGTACTTC. The full variable domain, in which reference TRBV7-9 and TRBJ2-7 provide the parts outside the CDR3, is DTGVSQNPRHKITKRGQNVTFRCDPISEHNRLYWYRQTLGQGPEFLTYFQNEAQLEKSRLLSDRFSAERPKGSFSTLEIQRTEQGDSAMYLCASSSGGIYEQYFGPGTRLTVT.

The V and J genes are TRBV28 and TRBJ1-2, with D perhaps TRBD1 (5 bases). Germline assignment: CDR1 MDHEN and CDR2 SYDVKM. CDR3 size: 13 residues. V was cut by 5 bases and J by 5 bases, with 12 bases left in between. CDR3 sequence: CASSNTGGYGYTF. The CDR3 DNA reads TGTGCCAGCAGTAATACGGGGGGGTATGGCTACACCTTC.

The V and J genes are TRBV5-4 and TRBJ1-2, with TRBD1 matching 8 bases. J lost 1 base, V lost 3 bases, and 5 bases had no gene match. The CDR3 is made up of 15 amino acids. Germline loops: CDR1 SGHNT, CDR2 YYREEE (reference sequence). The CDR3 loop is CASSWGQALNYGYTF. DNA of the CDR3: TGTGCCAGCAGCTGGGGACAGGCCCTTAACTATGGCTACACCTTC.